One T cell receptor (beta chain) is described in this entry. CDR3 size: 12 residues. Trimming cost V 4 bases and J 6 bases, with 6 bases left between them. The V gene's germline CDR1 is SGHAT and CDR2 FQNNGV. Treatment meaning: around 19 received Ad26.COV2.S at low or high dose, single or two shots; 5 received placebo; per-sample allocation not given. Material that was analyzed had been drawn on day 63 after the first vaccine or placebo injection. These data originate in a study of Ad26.COV2.S vaccination and SARS-CoV-2 variants. Background on the study: Donor got 5x10^10 or 1x10^11 viral particles of Ad26.COV2.S.

Using immunoSEQ multiplex PCR, the repertoire was profiled, and TCRdb retains in-frame clones only, with some absent. The sample records over 450,000 clones, roughly nine tenths being singletons. Material: peripheral blood, obtained in a trial of Ad26.COV2.S vaccine versus placebo. The source of this sequence is a person between 18 and 65 years old who received the Ad26.COV2.S COVID-19 vaccine or a placebo. The J gene is TRBJ1-4, the V gene TRBV11-2; no clear D. CDR3 loop: CASSYGHEKLFF. In DNA, the CDR3 is TGTGCCAGCAGCTATGGTCATGAAAAACTGTTTTTT.